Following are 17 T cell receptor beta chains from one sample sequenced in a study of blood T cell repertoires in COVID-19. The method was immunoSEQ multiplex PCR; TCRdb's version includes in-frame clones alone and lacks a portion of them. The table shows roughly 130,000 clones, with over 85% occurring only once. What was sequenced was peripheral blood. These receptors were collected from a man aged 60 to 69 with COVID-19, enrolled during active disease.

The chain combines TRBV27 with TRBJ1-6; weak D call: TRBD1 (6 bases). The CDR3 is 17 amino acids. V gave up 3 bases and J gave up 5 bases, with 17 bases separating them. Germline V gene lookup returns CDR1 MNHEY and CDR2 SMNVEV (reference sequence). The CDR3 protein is CASSFIDRSFHNSPLHF. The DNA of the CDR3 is TGTGCCAGCAGTTTCATTGACAGGTCCTTCCATAATTCACCCCTCCACTTT.

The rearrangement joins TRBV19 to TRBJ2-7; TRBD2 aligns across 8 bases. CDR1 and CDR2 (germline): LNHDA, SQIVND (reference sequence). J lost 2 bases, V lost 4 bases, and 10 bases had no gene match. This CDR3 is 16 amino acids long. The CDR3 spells CASSTVLSGTTYEQYF. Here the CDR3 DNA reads TGTGCCAGTAGTACCGTCCTTAGCGGGACCACCTACGAGCAGTACTTC.

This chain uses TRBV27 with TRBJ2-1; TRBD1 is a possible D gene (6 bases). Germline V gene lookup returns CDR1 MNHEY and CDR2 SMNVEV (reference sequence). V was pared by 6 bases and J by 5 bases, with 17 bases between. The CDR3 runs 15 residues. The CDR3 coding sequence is TGTGCCAGCAGATTACAGGGCCGCCCTCACAATGAGCAGTTCTTC. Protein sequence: CASRLQGRPHNEQFF.

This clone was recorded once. CDR3 region: CASSEYLAGAEQFF. The CDR3, as DNA: TGTGCCAGCAGTGAATACCTAGCGGGAGCTGAGCAGTTCTTC. This chain connects TRBV2 to TRBJ2-1; TRBD2 aligns across 10 bases. The V segment lost 2 bases and the J segment 9 bases; nucleotides outside the gene matches: 4. The CDR3 runs 14 residues. Germline V lookup: CDR1 SNHLY, CDR2 FYNNEI.

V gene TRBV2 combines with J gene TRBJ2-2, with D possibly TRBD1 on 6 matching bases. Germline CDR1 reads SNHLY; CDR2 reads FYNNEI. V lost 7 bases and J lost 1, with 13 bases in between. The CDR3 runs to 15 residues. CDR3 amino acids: CASNLGGMNTGELFF. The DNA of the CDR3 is TGTGCCAGCAACCTAGGGGGAATGAACACCGGGGAGCTGTTTTTT.

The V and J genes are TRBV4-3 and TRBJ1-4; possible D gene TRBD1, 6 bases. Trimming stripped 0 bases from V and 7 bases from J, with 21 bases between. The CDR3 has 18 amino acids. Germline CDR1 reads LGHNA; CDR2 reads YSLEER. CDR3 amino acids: CASSQDPRDINLREKLFF. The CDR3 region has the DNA TGCGCCAGCAGCCAAGATCCTCGGGACATTAACCTTCGTGAAAAACTGTTTTTT.

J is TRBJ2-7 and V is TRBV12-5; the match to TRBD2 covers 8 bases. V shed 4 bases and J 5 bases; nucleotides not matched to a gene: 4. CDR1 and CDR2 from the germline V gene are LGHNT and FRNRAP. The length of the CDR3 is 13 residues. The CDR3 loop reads CASGYGLANEQYF. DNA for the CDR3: TGTGCTAGTGGTTACGGACTAGCCAACGAGCAGTACTTC.

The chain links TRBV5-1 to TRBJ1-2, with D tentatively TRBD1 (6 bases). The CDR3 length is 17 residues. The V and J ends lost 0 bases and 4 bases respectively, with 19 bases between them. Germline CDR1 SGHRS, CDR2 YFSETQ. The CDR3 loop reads CASSLANEVRTVYGYTF. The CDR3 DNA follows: TGCGCCAGCAGCTTGGCCAATGAGGTAAGGACAGTCTATGGCTACACCTTC.

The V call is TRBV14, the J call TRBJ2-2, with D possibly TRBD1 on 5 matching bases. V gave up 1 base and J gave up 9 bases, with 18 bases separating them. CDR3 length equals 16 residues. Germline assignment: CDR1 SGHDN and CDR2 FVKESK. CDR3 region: CASSQVRPRVIRELFF. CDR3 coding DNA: TGTGCCAGCAGCCAAGTTCGACCCAGGGTTATCCGGGAGCTGTTTTTT.

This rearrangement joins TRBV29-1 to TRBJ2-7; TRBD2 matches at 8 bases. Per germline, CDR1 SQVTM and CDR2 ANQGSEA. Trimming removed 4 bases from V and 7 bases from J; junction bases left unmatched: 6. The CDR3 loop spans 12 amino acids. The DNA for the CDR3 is TGCAGCGTTGGCCTGCGGGAGGAAGAGCAGTACTTC. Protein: CSVGLREEEQYF.

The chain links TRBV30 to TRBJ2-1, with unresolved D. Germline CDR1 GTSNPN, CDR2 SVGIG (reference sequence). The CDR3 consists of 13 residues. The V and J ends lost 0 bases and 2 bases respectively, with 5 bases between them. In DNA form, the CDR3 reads TGTGCCTGGAGTGTCAGTCCCTACAATGAGCAGTTCTTC. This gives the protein CAWSVSPYNEQFF.

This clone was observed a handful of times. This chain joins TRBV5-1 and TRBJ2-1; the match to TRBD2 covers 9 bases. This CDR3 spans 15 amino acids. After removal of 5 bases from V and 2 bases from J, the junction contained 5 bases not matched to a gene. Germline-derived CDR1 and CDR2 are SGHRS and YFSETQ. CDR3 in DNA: TGCGCCAGCAGTATGGGACTAGCCACCTACAATGAGCAGTTCTTC. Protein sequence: CASSMGLATYNEQFF.

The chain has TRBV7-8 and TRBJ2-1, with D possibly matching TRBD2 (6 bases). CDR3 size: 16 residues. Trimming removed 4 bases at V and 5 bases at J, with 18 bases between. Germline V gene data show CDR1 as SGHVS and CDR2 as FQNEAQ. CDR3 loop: CASSWRRGGWDNEQFF. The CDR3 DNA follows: TGTGCCAGCAGCTGGCGGAGGGGTGGGTGGGACAATGAGCAGTTCTTC. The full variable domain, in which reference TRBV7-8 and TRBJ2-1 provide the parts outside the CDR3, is GAGVSQSPRYKVAKRGQDVALRCDPISGHVSLFWYQQALGQGPEFLTYFQNEAQLDKSGLPSDRFFAERPEGSVSTLKIQRTQQEDSAVYLCASSWRRGGWDNEQFFGPGTRLTVL.

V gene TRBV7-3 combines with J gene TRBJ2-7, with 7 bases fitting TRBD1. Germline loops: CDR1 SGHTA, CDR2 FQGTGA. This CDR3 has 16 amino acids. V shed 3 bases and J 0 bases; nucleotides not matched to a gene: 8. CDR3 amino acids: CASSFPTGQISYEQYF. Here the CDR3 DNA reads TGTGCCAGCAGCTTCCCGACAGGGCAAATCTCCTACGAGCAGTACTTC.

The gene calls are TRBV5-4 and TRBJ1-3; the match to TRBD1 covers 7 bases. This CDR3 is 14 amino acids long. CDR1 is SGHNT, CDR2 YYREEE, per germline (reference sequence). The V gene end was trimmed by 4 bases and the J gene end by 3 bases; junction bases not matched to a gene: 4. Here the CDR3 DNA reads TGTGCCAGCAGCAGGGGACAGAATGGAAACACCATATATTTT. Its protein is CASSRGQNGNTIYF.

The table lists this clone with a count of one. This chain's CDR3 is CASSQATITVSYEQYF. CDR3 bases: TGCGCCAGCAGCCAAGCTACGATTACTGTCTCCTACGAGCAGTACTTC. The chain uses TRBV4-1 and TRBJ2-7; D unclear. Trimming removed 1 base at V and 0 bases at J, with 13 bases between. CDR3 length: 16 residues. Germline V gene sequence: CDR1 MGHRA, CDR2 YSYEKL.

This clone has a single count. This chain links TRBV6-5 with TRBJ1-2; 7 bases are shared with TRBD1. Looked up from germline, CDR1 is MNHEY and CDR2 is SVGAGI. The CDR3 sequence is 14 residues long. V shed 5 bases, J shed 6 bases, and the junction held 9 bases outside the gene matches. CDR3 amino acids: CASSPDREKDGYTF. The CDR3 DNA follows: TGTGCCAGCAGTCCCGACAGGGAAAAAGATGGCTACACCTTC.